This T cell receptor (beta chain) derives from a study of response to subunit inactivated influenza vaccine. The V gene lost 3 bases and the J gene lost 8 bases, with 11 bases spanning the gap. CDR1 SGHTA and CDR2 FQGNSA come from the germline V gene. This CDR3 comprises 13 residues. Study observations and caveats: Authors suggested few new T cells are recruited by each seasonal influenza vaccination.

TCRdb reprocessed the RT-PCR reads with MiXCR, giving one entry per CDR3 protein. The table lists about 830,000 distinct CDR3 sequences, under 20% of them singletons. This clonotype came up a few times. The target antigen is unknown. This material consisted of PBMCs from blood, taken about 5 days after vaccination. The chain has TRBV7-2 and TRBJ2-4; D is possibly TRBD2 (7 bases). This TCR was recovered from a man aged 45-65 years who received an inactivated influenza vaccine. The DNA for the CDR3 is TGTGCCAGCAGCTTCCTAGGGGGGGACATTCAGTACTTC. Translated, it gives CASSFLGGDIQYF.